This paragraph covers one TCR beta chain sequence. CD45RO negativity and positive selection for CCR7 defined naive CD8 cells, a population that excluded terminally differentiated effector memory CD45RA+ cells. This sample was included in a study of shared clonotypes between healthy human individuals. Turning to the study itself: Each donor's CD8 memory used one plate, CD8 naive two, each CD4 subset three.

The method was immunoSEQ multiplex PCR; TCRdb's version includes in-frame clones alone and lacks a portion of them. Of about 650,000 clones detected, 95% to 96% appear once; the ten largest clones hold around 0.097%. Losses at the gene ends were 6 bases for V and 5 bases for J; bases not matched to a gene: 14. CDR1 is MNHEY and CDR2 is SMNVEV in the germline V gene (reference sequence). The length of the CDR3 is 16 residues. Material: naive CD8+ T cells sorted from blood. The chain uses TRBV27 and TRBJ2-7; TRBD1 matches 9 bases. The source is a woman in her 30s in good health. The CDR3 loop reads CASSLAPGTGIHEQYF. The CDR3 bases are TGTGCCAGCAGCCTCGCCCCCGGGACAGGGATCCACGAGCAGTACTTC.